This T cell receptor beta chain was sequenced during a study of CD8 T cells in Susac syndrome (dated by TCRdb to between 2018 and 2020). Study-level background: Whether CD8+ T cell activation and differentiation in Susac syndrome was antigen driven was tested using repertoire sequencing. What the authors observed across the whole study: The TCR sequencing and HLA analysis was acknowledged to have included a relatively small number of individuals.

RNA was extracted using the RNeasy kit, and roughly 0.45 to 1 ug of the RNA was reverse transcribed with random hexamers. The immunoSEQ multiplex PCR assay, covering 54 Vbeta and 13 Jbeta segments, was used to amplify TCR beta CDR3 regions. PCR amplification bias was corrected by using a synthetic template baseline for primer optimization and computational correction. In the source study's methods: Reads were annotated to V, D and J genes per IMGT and analyzed with immunoSEQ Analyzer, keeping only productive sequences. To calculate clonality, Shannon entropy was normalized by log2 of the number of productive unique sequences and then subtracted from one. Public and private clones were assessed among the 100 most prevalent clones of each patient and control. A clone was defined as Susac-specific if it was absent from the healthy and MS cohorts, from roughly 980 published viral clones and from other ImmuneACCESS disease sequences. TCRdb passed the public sequencing reads through fastp at Q25 and MiXCR, retaining productive beta sequences. Rows are unified per CDR3 protein, each entry keeping the most common DNA and genes. The V and J calls reflect TCRdb's pipeline rather than the authors' work. Counted in this sample were roughly 120,000 distinct CDR3 sequences; approximately 94% of them appeared once. Of the sample, 0.1% to 0.15% falls within the top ten clones.

Regarding this clonotype: Its specific antigen is unknown. The sample holds no much larger clone one base away, and base qualities are not on file.

The CDR3, cysteine through phenylalanine, is 15 amino acids long. The CDR3 DNA has 45 bases and is translated from base 1. At the junction V is shortened by 1 base and J by 2 bases, with 10 bases in between. CDR1 and CDR2 are read off the germline V gene (reference sequence) as SEHNR and FQNEAQ. High-throughput TCR beta sequencing profiled peripheral blood CD8+ and CD4+ T cells from healthy donors, Susac syndrome patients and multiple sclerosis patients. The multiple sclerosis controls were treatment-naive patients who had stable or active relapsing-remitting disease and met the revised McDonald criteria. CD8+ TEMRA cells were enriched by FACS, while bulk CD8+ and CD4+ T cells were purified by magnetic negative isolation. Blood was collected in EDTA tubes and processed within 24 hours, with PBMCs isolated through density gradient centrifugation. PBMCs intended for TCR sequencing were cryopreserved in liquid nitrogen and thawed later in a water bath at 37 degrees C. The sorted or isolated CD4+, CD8+ and CD8+ TEMRA cells reached a purity of at least 90%.

This chain is built from TRBV7-9 and TRBJ2-3, with an unclear D gene assignment. The sequence was collected from a human donor with multiple sclerosis. Sequencing input: CD4+ T cells from PBMCs. The CDR3 region reads CASSLVHATTDTQYF. The sequence in DNA is TGTGCCAGCAGCTTAGTCCATGCAACCACAGATACGCAGTATTTT.